This record covers a single T cell receptor beta chain. This receptor's antigen is unknown. Qualities for individual bases were not recorded, and no much larger clone is one base off. The data stem from a study of OX40 agonist ivuxolimab in advanced cancers. The study in broad terms: Ivuxolimab was a fully human IgG2 agonistic monoclonal antibody targeting the costimulatory receptor OX40 (CD134). Intravenous ivuxolimab was administered to patients every 2 weeks at six dose levels: 0.01, 0.1, 0.3, 1.5, 3 and 10 mg/kg. Of the approximately 54 dose-escalation patients, hepatocellular carcinoma was present in some 19, melanoma in some 15, renal cell carcinoma in 9 and head and neck cancer in 9. Three dose-escalation patients achieved partial responses, one with hepatocellular carcinoma and two with cutaneous melanoma. The purpose of peripheral TCRbeta sequencing was to test whether ivuxolimab changed TCR sequence diversity and led to clonal T-cell expansion. The paper reports the monotherapy dose-escalation portion (N = 52 patients) of the phase I ivuxolimab trial. Patients were allowed to have had prior anti-PD-1, anti-PD-L1 or anti-CTLA-4 therapy, and roughly 40% of the dose-escalation patients had previously received checkpoint inhibitors. In the dose-escalation cohort, approximately 83% of patients were male, and the mean age was 60 years with a range of roughly 20 to 85.

Spanning cysteine to phenylalanine, the CDR3 consists of 13 amino acids. Only the CDR3 DNA stays, 39 bases, in frame from base 1. From a lookup of the germline V gene, CDR1 and CDR2 are MGHRA and YSYEKL. At the junction V is shortened by 5 bases and J by 4 bases; bases outside the gene matches: 5. Genomic DNA was isolated from the sorted cells so that the TCRbeta CDR3 region could be sequenced. The immunoSEQ Assay was used for sequencing of TCRbeta CDR3 regions. In its TCRdb copy, this immuneACCESS table keeps in-frame sequences only and misses some clones. Where compared with another copy, unresolved V genes explain less than half of these, and the others have no known cause. Within this sample are more than 40,000 clones, with 88% of them counted one time only. The leading ten clones occupy roughly 50% of the sample. General findings and caveats noted by the study authors: The antigen specificity of the clonally expanded peripheral T cells was not determined. After ivuxolimab, expanded clones were on average more numerous among CD8+ T cells than among CD4+ T cells. Low levels of normalized T-cell clonal expansion were also seen in some patients who did not respond. In partial responders in the 0.1-3.0 mg/kg groups, normalized peripheral clonal expansion was found to be among the lowest, especially among CD8+ T cells. At doses of 0.1 to 3.0 mg/kg, clonal expansion of both CD4+ and CD8+ blood T cells was observed from baseline to week 6.

Patients with a history of autoimmune disease or receiving systemic immunosuppression were excluded from the trial. Peripheral blood for TCR sequencing was collected from all dose cohorts at baseline, on cycle 4 day 1, and on cycle 7 day 1. Samples were obtained from an open-label, multicenter, first-in-human phase I dose-escalation trial of ivuxolimab. Adults with locally advanced or metastatic head and neck squamous cell, hepatocellular, melanoma or renal cell carcinoma were enrolled in the trial. Before TCR sequencing, CD4+ T cells and CD8+ T cells were sorted from peripheral blood as separate populations.

This TCR came from an adult with an advanced solid tumor such as melanoma, head and neck, liver or kidney cancer. The sequences come from CD4+ or CD8+ T cells sorted from blood, collected in a trial of the OX40 agonist ivuxolimab. The chain links TRBV4-1 with TRBJ2-7, with 7 bases aligning to TRBD2. CDR3 protein: CASSTASGYEQYF. DNA sequence: TGCGCCAGCAGCACCGCTAGCGGTTACGAGCAGTACTTC.